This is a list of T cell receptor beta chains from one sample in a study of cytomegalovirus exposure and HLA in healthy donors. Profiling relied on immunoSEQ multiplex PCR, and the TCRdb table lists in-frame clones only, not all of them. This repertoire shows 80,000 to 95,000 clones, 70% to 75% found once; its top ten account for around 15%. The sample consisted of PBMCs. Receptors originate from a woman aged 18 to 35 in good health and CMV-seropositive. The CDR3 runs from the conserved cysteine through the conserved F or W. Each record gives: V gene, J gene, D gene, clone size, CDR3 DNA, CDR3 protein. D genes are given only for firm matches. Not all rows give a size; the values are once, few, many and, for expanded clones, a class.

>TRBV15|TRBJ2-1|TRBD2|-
TGTGCCACCAGCACCTCCCGGGGGGAAGCGAAGCAGTTCTTC
CATSTSRGEAKQFF
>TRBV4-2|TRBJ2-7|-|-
TGTGCCAGCAGCAGTAGCTTGGGGAGCTCCTACGAGCAGTACTTC
CASSSSLGSSYEQYF
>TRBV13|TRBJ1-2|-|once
TGTGCCAGCAGCTTGGGAGGGCGAGACTATGGCTACACCTTC
CASSLGGRDYGYTF
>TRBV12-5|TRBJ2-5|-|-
TGTGCTAGTGGTTTGGGAGGGAGGAATCCGCAAGAGACCCAGTACTTC
CASGLGGRNPQETQYF
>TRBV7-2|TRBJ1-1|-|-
TGTGCCAGCAGCTCGGGACACTTGAACACTGAAGCTTTCTTT
CASSSGHLNTEAFF
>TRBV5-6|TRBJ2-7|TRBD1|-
TGTGCCAGCATCAGTCGCCGACAGGGAAGGCTACTTGGAGGCGAGCAGTACTTC
CASISRRQGRLLGGEQYF
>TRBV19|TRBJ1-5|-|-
TGTGCCAGTAGTGGCGGGTTCTTCTTGCCCCAGCATTTT
CASSGGFFLPQHF
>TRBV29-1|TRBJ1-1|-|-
TGCAGCGTTGTACGGGGGTGGACTGAAGCTTTCTTT
CSVVRGWTEAFF
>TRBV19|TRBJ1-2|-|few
TGTGCCAGTAGCACTACGCCAGACAGCTATGGCTACACCTTC
CASSTTPDSYGYTF
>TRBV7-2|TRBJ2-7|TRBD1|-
TGTGCCAGCAGAGCAGGGGGCTCCTACGAGCAGTACTTC
CASRAGGSYEQYF
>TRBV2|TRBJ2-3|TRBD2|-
TGTGCCACCGTCGCGGGGACTAGCGGGGGAGGTACGCAGTATTTT
CATVAGTSGGGTQYF
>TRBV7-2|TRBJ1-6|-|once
TGTGCCAGCAGGGATGGAGCAGGACAGACCCTCCACTTT
CASRDGAGQTLHF
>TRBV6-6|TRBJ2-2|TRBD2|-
TGTGCCAGCAGTTCCCCTAGCGGCGTCACCGGGGAGCTGTTTTTT
CASSSPSGVTGELFF
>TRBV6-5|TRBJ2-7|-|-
TGTGCCAGCAGTATAAAGGGGGACTACGAGCAGTACTTC
CASSIKGDYEQYF
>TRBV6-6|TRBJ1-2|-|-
TGTGCCAGCAGCATCGGACGAGGGGGTATCTATGGCTACACCTTC
CASSIGRGGIYGYTF
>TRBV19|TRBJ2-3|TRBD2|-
TGTGCCAGTACCGCGGGACTAGCGGGGGACCGGGGGCAGTATTTT
CASTAGLAGDRGQYF
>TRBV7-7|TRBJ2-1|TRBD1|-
TGTGCTAGCAGCCCGAGGACAGGGTCCTACAATGAGCAGTTCTTC
CASSPRTGSYNEQFF
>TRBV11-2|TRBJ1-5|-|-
TGTGCCAGCAGCTTGGGGCAGCAGAGCAATCAGCCCCAGCATTTT
CASSLGQQSNQPQHF
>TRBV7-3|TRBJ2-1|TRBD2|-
TGTGCCAGCAGTCGGGAGGGGGGGGTCAGCACAACGGATGAGCAGTTCTTC
CASSREGGVSTTDEQFF
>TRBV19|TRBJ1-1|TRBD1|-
TGTGCCAGTAGTATTTCGGCAGGGGGCAGAGAAGCTTTCTTT
CASSISAGGREAFF
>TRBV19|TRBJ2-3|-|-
TGTGCCAGTAGTATTAGAAGAGAGCCCCATGATACGCAGTATTTT
CASSIRREPHDTQYF
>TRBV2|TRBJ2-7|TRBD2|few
TGTGCCAGCAGTGCTAGGGGCGGGGGGCTGGCCTACGAGCAGTACTTC
CASSARGGGLAYEQYF
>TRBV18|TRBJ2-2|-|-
TGTGCCAGCTCACGAGGTTTTCCCAACACCGGGGAGCTGTTTTTT
CASSRGFPNTGELFF
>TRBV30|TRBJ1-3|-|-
TGTGCCTGGAGTGAGATGACGGGAACTGGAAACACCATATATTTT
CAWSEMTGTGNTIYF
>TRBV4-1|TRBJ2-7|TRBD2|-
TGCGCCAGCAGCCCCCGGGGGCTAGCGGGAGGGAGCTCCTACGAGCAGTACTTC
CASSPRGLAGGSSYEQYF
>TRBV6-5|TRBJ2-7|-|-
TGTGCCAGCAGTTACTCGGGGAGGTACGAGCAGTACTTC
CASSYSGRYEQYF
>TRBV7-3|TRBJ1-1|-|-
TGTGCCAGCAGCTTGTCAGGGAACACTGAAGCTTTCTTT
CASSLSGNTEAFF
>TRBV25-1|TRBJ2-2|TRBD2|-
TGTGCCACCTCCCCTAGGACTAGCGTAACCGGGGAGCTGTTTTTT
CATSPRTSVTGELFF
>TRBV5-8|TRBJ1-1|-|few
TGTGCCAGCAGCTCCCAGGTGAACACTGAAGCTTTCTTT
CASSSQVNTEAFF